These T cell receptor beta chains were read from a single sample in a study of OX40 agonist ivuxolimab in advanced cancers. Clones were read by immunoSEQ multiplex PCR, and TCRdb kept only the in-frame ones, dropping some. The sample yields tens of thousands of clones, around 89% seen once. The sequencing used CD4+ or CD8+ T cells sorted from blood, collected in a trial of the OX40 agonist ivuxolimab. The receptors derive from an adult with an advanced solid tumor such as melanoma, head and neck, liver or kidney cancer. The CDR3 runs from the conserved cysteine through the conserved F or W. Each record gives: J gene, clone size, V gene, D gene, CDR3 protein, CDR3 DNA. A D gene is named only where the DNA matches it firmly. The size entry is marked missing in some rows and otherwise reads once, few, many or a size class.

J gene: TRBJ1-2; clone size: few; V gene: TRBV7-9; D gene: -; CDR3 protein: CASSLLTDKANYGYTF; CDR3 DNA: TGTGCCAGCAGCCTACTCACAGACAAAGCTAACTATGGCTACACCTTC
J gene: TRBJ2-2; clone size: -; V gene: TRBV7-2; D gene: -; CDR3 protein: CASSLNGVDGELFF; CDR3 DNA: TGTGCCAGCAGCTTAAACGGCGTCGACGGGGAGCTGTTTTTT
J gene: TRBJ2-7; clone size: -; V gene: TRBV27; D gene: TRBD2; CDR3 protein: CASRIAGGLYEQYF; CDR3 DNA: TGTGCCAGCAGGATAGCGGGGGGGCTGTACGAGCAGTACTTC
J gene: TRBJ2-7; clone size: -; V gene: TRBV6-1; D gene: TRBD1; CDR3 protein: CASSSGGSGFEQYF; CDR3 DNA: TGTGCCAGCAGTTCAGGGGGCTCGGGATTCGAGCAGTACTTC
J gene: TRBJ1-2; clone size: -; V gene: TRBV16; D gene: -; CDR3 protein: CASSAHIVRKTYGYTF; CDR3 DNA: TGTGCCAGCAGCGCCCACATCGTTAGAAAGACCTATGGCTACACCTTC
J gene: TRBJ2-3; clone size: -; V gene: TRBV6-1; D gene: TRBD1; CDR3 protein: CASIPGQGVMDTQYF; CDR3 DNA: TGTGCCAGCATCCCGGGACAGGGGGTGATGGATACGCAGTATTTT
J gene: TRBJ1-4; clone size: few; V gene: TRBV5-1; D gene: -; CDR3 protein: CASSLEEGTSEKLFF; CDR3 DNA: TGCGCCAGCAGCTTGGAGGAGGGAACTAGTGAAAAACTGTTTTTT
J gene: TRBJ2-1; clone size: -; V gene: TRBV13; D gene: TRBD1; CDR3 protein: CASKSTGGVNEQFF; CDR3 DNA: TGTGCCAGCAAATCGACAGGGGGGGTAAATGAGCAGTTCTTC
J gene: TRBJ2-7; clone size: -; V gene: TRBV7-9; D gene: -; CDR3 protein: CASSALGGYEQYF; CDR3 DNA: TGTGCCAGCAGCGCCCTAGGGGGCTACGAGCAGTACTTC
J gene: TRBJ1-2; clone size: -; V gene: TRBV7-9; D gene: TRBD1; CDR3 protein: CASSKTGLTYGYTF; CDR3 DNA: TGTGCCAGCAGCAAGACAGGGCTCACCTATGGCTACACCTTC
J gene: TRBJ1-1; clone size: -; V gene: TRBV9; D gene: -; CDR3 protein: CASSHSGTRSNTEAFF; CDR3 DNA: TGTGCCAGCAGTCATAGTGGGACACGGTCGAACACTGAAGCTTTCTTT
J gene: TRBJ2-5; clone size: -; V gene: TRBV5-8; D gene: -; CDR3 protein: CASSQAWGQETQYF; CDR3 DNA: TGTGCCAGCAGCCAGGCATGGGGACAAGAGACCCAGTACTTC
J gene: TRBJ2-7; clone size: -; V gene: TRBV7-9; D gene: -; CDR3 protein: CASSFFQRPYEQYF; CDR3 DNA: TGTGCCAGCAGCTTCTTCCAGCGCCCCTACGAGCAGTACTTC
J gene: TRBJ2-3; clone size: -; V gene: TRBV28; D gene: -; CDR3 protein: CASSLSVLDSSFTDTQYF; CDR3 DNA: TGTGCCAGCAGTTTAAGCGTTCTCGACTCTTCCTTTACAGATACGCAGTATTTT
J gene: TRBJ2-7; clone size: -; V gene: TRBV27; D gene: -; CDR3 protein: CASSFYRGDEQYF; CDR3 DNA: TGTGCCAGCAGTTTCTACCGAGGAGACGAGCAGTACTTC
J gene: TRBJ2-2; clone size: -; V gene: TRBV6-1; D gene: TRBD1; CDR3 protein: CASSGLRLRQGAVGELFF; CDR3 DNA: TGTGCCAGCAGTGGCCTGAGGTTGAGACAGGGGGCAGTCGGGGAGCTGTTTTTT
J gene: TRBJ2-5; clone size: -; V gene: TRBV19; D gene: -; CDR3 protein: CASRPLVAAGGTQYF; CDR3 DNA: TGTGCCAGTAGGCCCCTCGTGGCAGCTGGGGGGACCCAGTACTTC
J gene: TRBJ2-1; clone size: -; V gene: TRBV5-1; D gene: TRBD2; CDR3 protein: CASSPRLAGANNEQFF; CDR3 DNA: TGCGCCAGCAGCCCCAGACTAGCGGGAGCGAACAATGAGCAGTTCTTC
J gene: TRBJ1-1; clone size: -; V gene: TRBV7-6; D gene: -; CDR3 protein: CASSLREGTEAFF; CDR3 DNA: TGTGCCAGCAGCTTGCGGGAAGGCACTGAAGCTTTCTTT
J gene: TRBJ1-5; clone size: -; V gene: TRBV27; D gene: -; CDR3 protein: CASSLGQGHQPQHF; CDR3 DNA: TGTGCCAGCAGTTTAGGGCAGGGGCATCAGCCCCAGCATTTT
J gene: TRBJ1-2; clone size: -; V gene: TRBV19; D gene: TRBD1; CDR3 protein: CASLGTGEYGYTF; CDR3 DNA: TGTGCCAGTCTCGGGACAGGAGAATATGGCTACACCTTC
J gene: TRBJ1-3; clone size: -; V gene: TRBV10-1; D gene: -; CDR3 protein: CASSGGSGNTIYF; CDR3 DNA: TGCGCCAGCAGCGGGGGCTCTGGAAACACCATATATTTT
J gene: TRBJ1-1; clone size: -; V gene: TRBV29-1; D gene: -; CDR3 protein: CSVELRNTEAFF; CDR3 DNA: TGCAGCGTTGAACTTAGGAACACTGAAGCTTTCTTT
J gene: TRBJ1-1; clone size: -; V gene: TRBV7-3; D gene: -; CDR3 protein: CASSLMVAAPVNTEAFF; CDR3 DNA: TGTGCCAGCAGCTTAATGGTGGCAGCCCCTGTGAACACTGAAGCTTTCTTT
J gene: TRBJ2-2; clone size: -; V gene: TRBV13; D gene: -; CDR3 protein: CASSMTLTTGELFF; CDR3 DNA: TGTGCCAGCAGCATGACACTAACCACCGGGGAGCTGTTTTTT
J gene: TRBJ2-1; clone size: -; V gene: TRBV7-9; D gene: -; CDR3 protein: CASSGRSYNEQFF; CDR3 DNA: TGTGCCAGCAGCGGCCGCTCCTACAATGAGCAGTTCTTC
J gene: TRBJ2-5; clone size: -; V gene: TRBV27; D gene: -; CDR3 protein: CASRAGQFDETQYF; CDR3 DNA: TGTGCCAGCAGGGCCGGACAGTTCGACGAGACCCAGTACTTC
J gene: TRBJ2-7; clone size: -; V gene: TRBV5-6; D gene: -; CDR3 protein: CASSQTENYEQYF; CDR3 DNA: TGTGCCAGCAGCCAGACAGAGAACTACGAGCAGTACTTC
J gene: TRBJ2-1; clone size: -; V gene: TRBV4-1; D gene: TRBD2; CDR3 protein: CASSQDRLAGGLGSVF; CDR3 DNA: TGCGCCAGCAGCCAAGATAGGCTAGCGGGGGGCCTGGGGTCGGTCTTC
J gene: TRBJ1-6; clone size: -; V gene: TRBV4-1; D gene: -; CDR3 protein: CATRAGSWNSPLHF; CDR3 DNA: TGCGCCACCCGGGCCGGGAGTTGGAATTCACCCCTCCACTTT
J gene: TRBJ2-2; clone size: -; V gene: TRBV9; D gene: -; CDR3 protein: CASSNTGELFF; CDR3 DNA: TGTGCCAGCAGCAACACCGGGGAGCTGTTTTTT
J gene: TRBJ1-1; clone size: -; V gene: TRBV19; D gene: -; CDR3 protein: CASSIGYLQAPNTEAFF; CDR3 DNA: TGTGCCAGTAGTATAGGGTACTTACAGGCTCCGAACACTGAAGCTTTCTTT
J gene: TRBJ1-4; clone size: -; V gene: TRBV2; D gene: TRBD1; CDR3 protein: CASSGTGPGEKLFF; CDR3 DNA: TGTGCCAGCAGTGGGACAGGGCCGGGTGAAAAACTGTTTTTT
J gene: TRBJ1-1; clone size: -; V gene: TRBV7-9; D gene: -; CDR3 protein: CASSFRQNTEAFF; CDR3 DNA: TGTGCCAGCAGCTTTCGGCAGAACACTGAAGCTTTCTTT
J gene: TRBJ2-3; clone size: -; V gene: TRBV6-1; D gene: TRBD2; CDR3 protein: CASSAELAGDTDTQYF; CDR3 DNA: TGTGCCAGCAGTGCCGAGCTAGCGGGAGACACAGATACGCAGTATTTT
J gene: TRBJ2-1; clone size: -; V gene: TRBV27; D gene: -; CDR3 protein: CASSSLLGAGSYNEQFF; CDR3 DNA: TGTGCCAGCAGTTCACTTCTAGGGGCTGGATCCTACAATGAGCAGTTCTTC
J gene: TRBJ1-2; clone size: -; V gene: TRBV4-1; D gene: -; CDR3 protein: CASSQENYGYTF; CDR3 DNA: TGCGCCAGCAGCCAAGAAAACTATGGCTACACCTTC
J gene: TRBJ1-2; clone size: -; V gene: TRBV5-8; D gene: TRBD1; CDR3 protein: CASSLETQGWDGYTF; CDR3 DNA: TGTGCCAGCAGCTTGGAAACACAGGGGTGGGATGGCTACACCTTC
J gene: TRBJ2-7; clone size: -; V gene: TRBV7-6; D gene: -; CDR3 protein: CASSSAGSLEQYF; CDR3 DNA: TGTGCCAGCAGCTCCGCGGGATCTCTCGAGCAGTACTTC
J gene: TRBJ1-5; clone size: -; V gene: TRBV19; D gene: -; CDR3 protein: CASSIDGTANQPQHF; CDR3 DNA: TGTGCCAGTAGTATTGATGGGACTGCCAATCAGCCCCAGCATTTT
J gene: TRBJ1-1; clone size: -; V gene: TRBV7-9; D gene: -; CDR3 protein: CASSFVEAFF; CDR3 DNA: TGTGCCAGCAGCTTCGTCGAAGCTTTCTTT
J gene: TRBJ2-7; clone size: -; V gene: TRBV11-2; D gene: TRBD2; CDR3 protein: CASSPGTSGSYEQYF; CDR3 DNA: TGTGCCAGCAGCCCCGGGACTAGCGGGTCCTACGAGCAGTACTTC
J gene: TRBJ2-7; clone size: -; V gene: TRBV5-3; D gene: -; CDR3 protein: CARSFESQGTPTYEQYF; CDR3 DNA: TGTGCCAGAAGCTTTGAATCACAGGGAACCCCAACCTACGAGCAGTACTTC
J gene: TRBJ2-5; clone size: -; V gene: TRBV28; D gene: -; CDR3 protein: CASSPTVTETQYF; CDR3 DNA: TGTGCCAGCAGTCCGACAGTAACAGAGACCCAGTACTTC
J gene: TRBJ2-1; clone size: few; V gene: TRBV6-5; D gene: -; CDR3 protein: CASSYSFPTVNEQFF; CDR3 DNA: TGTGCCAGCAGTTACTCGTTTCCTACGGTAAATGAGCAGTTCTTC
J gene: TRBJ1-5; clone size: -; V gene: TRBV19; D gene: TRBD1; CDR3 protein: CASSIRDRGQPQHF; CDR3 DNA: TGTGCCAGTAGTATCCGGGACAGGGGTCAGCCCCAGCATTTT
J gene: TRBJ2-2; clone size: -; V gene: TRBV19; D gene: -; CDR3 protein: CASSSRQDNTGELFF; CDR3 DNA: TGTGCCAGTAGTTCGCGACAGGACAACACCGGGGAGCTGTTTTTT
J gene: TRBJ2-1; clone size: -; V gene: TRBV29-1; D gene: -; CDR3 protein: CSVERLARGVGEQFF; CDR3 DNA: TGCAGCGTTGAGCGGCTGGCCAGGGGTGTGGGTGAGCAGTTCTTC
J gene: TRBJ2-7; clone size: -; V gene: TRBV2; D gene: TRBD1; CDR3 protein: CASSWDSRGYEQYF; CDR3 DNA: TGTGCCAGCAGTTGGGACAGCAGGGGGTACGAGCAGTACTTC
J gene: TRBJ2-5; clone size: -; V gene: TRBV9; D gene: TRBD2; CDR3 protein: CASSVEGLAWAAQYF; CDR3 DNA: TGTGCCAGCAGCGTAGAGGGACTAGCGTGGGCGGCCCAGTACTTC
J gene: TRBJ2-1; clone size: -; V gene: TRBV6-1; D gene: -; CDR3 protein: CASSGLGNEQFF; CDR3 DNA: TGTGCCAGCAGCGGACTGGGGAATGAGCAGTTCTTC
J gene: TRBJ2-1; clone size: -; V gene: TRBV5-4; D gene: TRBD2; CDR3 protein: CASSFGGGPPDRGIF; CDR3 DNA: TGTGCCAGCAGCTTCGGGGGAGGGCCGCCCGACCGAGGGATCTTC
J gene: TRBJ2-3; clone size: -; V gene: TRBV4-2; D gene: -; CDR3 protein: CASSQEGGALRGTQYF; CDR3 DNA: TGTGCCAGCAGCCAAGAGGGTGGTGCCCTAAGGGGTACGCAGTATTTT
J gene: TRBJ2-1; clone size: once; V gene: TRBV11-2; D gene: -; CDR3 protein: CASSLVPREQFF; CDR3 DNA: TGTGCCAGCAGCTTAGTTCCAAGGGAGCAGTTCTTC
J gene: TRBJ2-3; clone size: -; V gene: TRBV9; D gene: TRBD2; CDR3 protein: CASSSSTSGLSDTQYF; CDR3 DNA: TGTGCCAGCAGCTCGTCGACTAGCGGCCTCTCAGATACGCAGTATTTT
J gene: TRBJ1-3; clone size: once; V gene: TRBV5-1; D gene: TRBD1; CDR3 protein: CASSLDRGHGNTIYF; CDR3 DNA: TGCGCCAGCAGCTTGGACAGGGGGCACGGAAACACCATATATTTT
J gene: TRBJ2-7; clone size: -; V gene: TRBV27; D gene: -; CDR3 protein: CASNLLGAYEQYF; CDR3 DNA: TGTGCCAGCAACCTGTTGGGGGCCTACGAGCAGTACTTC